Listed below are T cell receptor beta chains from one sample, sequenced in a study of blood T cell repertoires in COVID-19. The data were produced by immunoSEQ multiplex PCR, yet TCRdb's version contains in-frame clones alone and is incomplete. The data hold under 200,000 clones, with roughly 84% observed a single time. The specimen sequenced was peripheral blood. Receptor source: a man aged 45-65 years with active or convalescent COVID-19. The CDR3 runs from the conserved cysteine through the conserved F or W. The D gene is left open where the match is weak. Clone sizes are given selectively: once, few, many, or a class where the clone is expanded.

j_gene,v_gene,abundance,d_gene,CDR3aa,CDR3nt
TRBJ2-7,TRBV11-2,NA,TRBD2,CASSLGPSGNYEQYF,TGTGCCAGCAGCTTAGGCCCTAGCGGCAACTACGAGCAGTACTTC
TRBJ1-1,TRBV18,NA,NA,CASSPLRDTEAFF,TGTGCCAGCTCACCCCTCAGGGACACTGAAGCTTTCTTT
TRBJ1-2,TRBV7-2,NA,NA,CASSPSLGDYGYTF,TGTGCCAGCAGCCCTAGTTTGGGAGACTATGGCTACACCTTC
TRBJ2-3,TRBV3-1/TRBV3-2,NA,NA,CASSQDSGDTQYF,TGTGCCAGCAGCCAAGACTCAGGTGATACGCAGTATTTT
TRBJ2-5,TRBV7-3,NA,TRBD1,CASSITGGTETQYF,TGTGCCAGCAGCATAACAGGGGGCACGGAGACCCAGTACTTC
TRBJ1-2,TRBV3-1/TRBV3-2,NA,TRBD1,CASSQDSGTGGFGGGYTF,TGTGCCAGCAGCCAAGATTCCGGGACAGGGGGATTTGGTGGTGGCTACACCTTC
TRBJ1-1,TRBV29-1,once,NA,CSVATLNTEAFF,TGCAGCGTCGCGACACTCAACACTGAAGCTTTCTTT
TRBJ1-4,TRBV15,NA,NA,CATSRVPANEKLFF,TGTGCCACCAGCAGAGTACCCGCGAATGAAAAACTGTTTTTT
TRBJ2-7,TRBV7-3,NA,NA,CASNGQGGMEWEQYF,TGTGCCAGCAATGGGCAGGGAGGTATGGAGTGGGAGCAGTACTTC
TRBJ2-2,TRBV2,few,NA,CASGGTGELFF,TGTGCCAGCGGGGGGACCGGGGAGCTGTTTTTT
TRBJ1-5,TRBV12-5,NA,TRBD1,CASGPGQGINQPQHF,TGTGCTAGTGGTCCGGGACAGGGGATCAATCAGCCCCAGCATTTT